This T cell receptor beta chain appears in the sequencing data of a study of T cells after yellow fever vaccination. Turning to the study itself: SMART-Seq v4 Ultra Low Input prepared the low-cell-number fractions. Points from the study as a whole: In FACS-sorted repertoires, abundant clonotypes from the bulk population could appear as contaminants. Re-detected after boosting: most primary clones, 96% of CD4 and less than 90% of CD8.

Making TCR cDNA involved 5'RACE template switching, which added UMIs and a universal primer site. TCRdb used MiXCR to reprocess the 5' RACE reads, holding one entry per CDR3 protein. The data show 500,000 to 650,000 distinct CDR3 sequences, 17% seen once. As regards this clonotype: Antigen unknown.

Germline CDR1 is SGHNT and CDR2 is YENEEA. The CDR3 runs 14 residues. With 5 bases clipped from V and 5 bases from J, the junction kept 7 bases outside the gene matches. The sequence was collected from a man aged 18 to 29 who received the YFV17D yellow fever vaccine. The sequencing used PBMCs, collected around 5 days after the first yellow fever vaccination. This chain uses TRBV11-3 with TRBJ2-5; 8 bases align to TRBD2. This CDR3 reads CASSPGLADETQYF. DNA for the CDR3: TGTGCCAGCAGCCCCGGACTAGCTGACGAGACCCAGTACTTC.